The 6 T cell receptor beta chains presented below share a single source sample, sequenced in a study of Graves' ophthalmopathy and Graves' hyperthyroidism. Amplified material comprised TCR beta CDR3 regions derived from RNA transcripts. The workflow started with a first-round RT-PCR run with HTBI primers and then moved on to a second-round multiplex PCR. MiXCR, applied by TCRdb to the multiplex PCR reads, yields one record per CDR3 protein. The sample has 740,000 or so distinct CDR3 sequences, roughly two fifths seen once. Sequencing input: peripheral blood. The receptor source for this set is an adult man with Graves' ophthalmopathy.

V usage is TRBV2 and J usage is TRBJ1-1; the D is unclear. The germline gives CDR1 SNHLY, CDR2 FYNNEI. The CDR3 length is 14 residues. The V and J ends lost 7 bases and 1 base respectively, with 13 bases between them. The CDR3 bases are TGTGCCAGCACCACGGACCGTCGGAACACTGAAGCTTTCTTT. Translated: CASTTDRRNTEAFF.

In this sample, this clonotype turned up a few times. The chain is built from TRBV25-1 and TRBJ2-2; TRBD2 might be the D (5 bases). Trimming stripped 6 bases from V and 6 bases from J, with 20 bases between. Germline values: CDR1 MGHDK, CDR2 SYGVNS. The CDR3 covers 16 residues. This CDR3 reads CASSVSINERPGELFF. As DNA, the CDR3 is TGTGCCAGCAGCGTCTCGATAAACGAGCGGCCCGGGGAGCTGTTTTTT.

This clonotype was picked up one time. V gene TRBV12-3 or TRBV12-4 combines with J gene TRBJ1-4; unclear D gene. The ends were cut back, 1 base at V and 4 bases at J, with 7 bases in the middle. CDR3 length: 14 amino acids. CDR3 protein: CASSLVPYNEKLFF. The CDR3 DNA reads as TGTGCCAGCAGTTTAGTGCCATATAATGAAAAACTGTTTTTT.

This clonotype was observed a handful of times. Here the CDR3 reads CASRPPVGRAGYTF. CDR3 nucleotide sequence: TGTGCCAGCAGACCCCCAGTGGGGCGGGCTGGCTACACCTTC. The chain combines TRBV28 with TRBJ1-2; D might be TRBD1 (5 bases). The V end was cut by 6 bases, the J end by 7 bases, with 18 bases between. Per germline, CDR1 MDHEN and CDR2 SYDVKM. The CDR3 runs to 14 residues.

This clonotype occurred many times. The rearrangement joins TRBV7-9 to TRBJ1-3; D call uncertain. The CDR3 is 13 residues long. Trimming stripped 5 bases from V and 4 bases from J, with 9 bases between. Per the germline V gene, CDR1 is SEHNR and CDR2 is FQNEAQ (reference sequence). The CDR3 loop is CASSPTPGNTIYF. In nucleotides, the CDR3 is TGTGCCAGCAGCCCTACCCCAGGAAACACCATATATTTT.

This clonotype was recorded at least ten times. The chain is built from TRBV9 and TRBJ1-2; 8 nucleotides match TRBD1. V lost 5 bases, J lost 3 bases, and 6 bases stayed unmatched. Germline CDR1 is SGDLS and CDR2 is YYNGEE. This CDR3 has 14 residues. CDR3 protein: CASSAGQGYYGYTF. For the CDR3, the DNA is TGTGCCAGCAGTGCTGGACAGGGTTACTATGGCTACACCTTC.